This TCR beta chain was profiled in a study of cytomegalovirus exposure and HLA in healthy donors. Measured with immunoSEQ multiplex PCR; TCRdb has only the in-frame clones, and not every one. This sample carries some 270,000 clones, 65% to 90% of them seen once, and the ten largest clones take about 1%. This clonotype was obtained from a young woman in good health and CMV-seronegative. The sequenced material came from PBMCs.

This CDR3 reads CAWDGTGAGNTIYF. CDR3 in DNA: TGTGCCTGGGACGGGACAGGGGCTGGAAACACCATATATTTT. The chain employs TRBV30 and TRBJ1-3, with 10 bases that match TRBD1. V gave up 5 bases and J gave up 2 bases; unmatched junction bases: 3. The germline gives CDR1 GTSNPN, CDR2 SVGIG (reference sequence). This CDR3 region has 14 residues.